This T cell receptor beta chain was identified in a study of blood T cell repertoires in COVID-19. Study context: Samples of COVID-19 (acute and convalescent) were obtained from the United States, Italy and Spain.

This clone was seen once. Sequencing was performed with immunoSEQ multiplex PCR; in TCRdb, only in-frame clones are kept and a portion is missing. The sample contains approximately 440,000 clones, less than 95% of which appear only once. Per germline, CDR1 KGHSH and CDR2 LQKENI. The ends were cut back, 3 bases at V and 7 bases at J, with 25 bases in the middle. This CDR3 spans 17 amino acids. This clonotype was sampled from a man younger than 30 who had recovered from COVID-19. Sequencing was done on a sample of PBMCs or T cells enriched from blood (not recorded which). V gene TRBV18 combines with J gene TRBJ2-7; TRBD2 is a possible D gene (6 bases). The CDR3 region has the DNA TGTGCCAGCTCACCGGCTTCGGCTGGGACTGTACTGGTGGAGCAGTACTTC. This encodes CASSPASAGTVLVEQYF.